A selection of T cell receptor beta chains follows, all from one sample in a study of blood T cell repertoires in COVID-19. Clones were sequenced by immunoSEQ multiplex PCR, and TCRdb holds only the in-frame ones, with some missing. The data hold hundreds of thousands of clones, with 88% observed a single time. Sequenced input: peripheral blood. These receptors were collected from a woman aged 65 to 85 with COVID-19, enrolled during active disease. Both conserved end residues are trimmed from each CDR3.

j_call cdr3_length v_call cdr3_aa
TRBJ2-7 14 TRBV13 ASSTASGTTPYEQY
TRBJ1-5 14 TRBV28 ASSLVQGEFYQPQH
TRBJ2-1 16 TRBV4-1 ASSQDPSLAGAYNEQF
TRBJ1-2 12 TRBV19 ASTPSGSNYGYT
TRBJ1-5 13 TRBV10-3 AISAGRESNQPQH
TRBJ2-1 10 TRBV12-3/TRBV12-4 ASQSGSNEQF
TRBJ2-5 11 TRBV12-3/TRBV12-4 ASRGQGEQTQY
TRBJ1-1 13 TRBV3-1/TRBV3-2 ASSHRTGLNTEAF
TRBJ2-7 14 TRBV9 ASSVGEREGSYEQY
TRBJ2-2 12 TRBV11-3 ASSPRREVGELF
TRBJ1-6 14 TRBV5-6 ASSPRDRVYNSPLH
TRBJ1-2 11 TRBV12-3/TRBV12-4 ASSLSRGRSYT
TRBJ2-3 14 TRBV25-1 ASSPWGAGGTDTQY
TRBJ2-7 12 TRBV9 ASSTDGRGYEQY
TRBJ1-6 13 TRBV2 ASTRQERYNSPLH
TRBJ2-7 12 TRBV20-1 SASWASSSSEQY
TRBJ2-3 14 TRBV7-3 ASSSRQGTVTDTQY
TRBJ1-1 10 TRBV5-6 ASQTPNTEAF
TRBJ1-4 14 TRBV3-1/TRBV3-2 ASSQDGTDTDEKLF
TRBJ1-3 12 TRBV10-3 AIHSTGGENTIY
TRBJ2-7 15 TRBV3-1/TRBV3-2 ASSQVLPGTGGGEQY
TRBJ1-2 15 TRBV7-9 ASSPSGGDRDYYGYT
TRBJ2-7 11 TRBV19 ASSIGQGLEQY
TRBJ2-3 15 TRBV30 AWSVERTSGRRDTQY
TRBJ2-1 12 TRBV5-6 ASSVDRGYNEQF
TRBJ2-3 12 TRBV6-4 ASSASASTDTQY
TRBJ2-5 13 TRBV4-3 ASSQGGRVQETQY
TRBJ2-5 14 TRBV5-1 ASSLAPSGQQETQY
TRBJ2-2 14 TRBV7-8 ASSITSGRNTGELF
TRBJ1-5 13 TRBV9 ASSVGVLDNQPQH
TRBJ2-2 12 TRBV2 ASGEREFTGELF
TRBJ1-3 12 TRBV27 ARRYGKKGNTIY
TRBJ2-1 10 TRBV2 ASSESTGPWF
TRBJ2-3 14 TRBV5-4 ASSIRTSGRGDTQY
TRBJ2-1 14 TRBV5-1 ASSLEAGVPYNEQF
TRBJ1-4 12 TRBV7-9 ASRRQGSREKLF
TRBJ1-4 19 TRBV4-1 ASSPRAPQYRGMSTNEKLF
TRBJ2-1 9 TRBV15 ATSRTTEQF
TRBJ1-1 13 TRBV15 ATSRGQSLNTEAF
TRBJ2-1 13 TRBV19 ASSMGQGPYNEQF
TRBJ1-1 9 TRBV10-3 AIREGARAF
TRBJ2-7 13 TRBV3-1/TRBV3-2 ASSLGLAGEPEQY